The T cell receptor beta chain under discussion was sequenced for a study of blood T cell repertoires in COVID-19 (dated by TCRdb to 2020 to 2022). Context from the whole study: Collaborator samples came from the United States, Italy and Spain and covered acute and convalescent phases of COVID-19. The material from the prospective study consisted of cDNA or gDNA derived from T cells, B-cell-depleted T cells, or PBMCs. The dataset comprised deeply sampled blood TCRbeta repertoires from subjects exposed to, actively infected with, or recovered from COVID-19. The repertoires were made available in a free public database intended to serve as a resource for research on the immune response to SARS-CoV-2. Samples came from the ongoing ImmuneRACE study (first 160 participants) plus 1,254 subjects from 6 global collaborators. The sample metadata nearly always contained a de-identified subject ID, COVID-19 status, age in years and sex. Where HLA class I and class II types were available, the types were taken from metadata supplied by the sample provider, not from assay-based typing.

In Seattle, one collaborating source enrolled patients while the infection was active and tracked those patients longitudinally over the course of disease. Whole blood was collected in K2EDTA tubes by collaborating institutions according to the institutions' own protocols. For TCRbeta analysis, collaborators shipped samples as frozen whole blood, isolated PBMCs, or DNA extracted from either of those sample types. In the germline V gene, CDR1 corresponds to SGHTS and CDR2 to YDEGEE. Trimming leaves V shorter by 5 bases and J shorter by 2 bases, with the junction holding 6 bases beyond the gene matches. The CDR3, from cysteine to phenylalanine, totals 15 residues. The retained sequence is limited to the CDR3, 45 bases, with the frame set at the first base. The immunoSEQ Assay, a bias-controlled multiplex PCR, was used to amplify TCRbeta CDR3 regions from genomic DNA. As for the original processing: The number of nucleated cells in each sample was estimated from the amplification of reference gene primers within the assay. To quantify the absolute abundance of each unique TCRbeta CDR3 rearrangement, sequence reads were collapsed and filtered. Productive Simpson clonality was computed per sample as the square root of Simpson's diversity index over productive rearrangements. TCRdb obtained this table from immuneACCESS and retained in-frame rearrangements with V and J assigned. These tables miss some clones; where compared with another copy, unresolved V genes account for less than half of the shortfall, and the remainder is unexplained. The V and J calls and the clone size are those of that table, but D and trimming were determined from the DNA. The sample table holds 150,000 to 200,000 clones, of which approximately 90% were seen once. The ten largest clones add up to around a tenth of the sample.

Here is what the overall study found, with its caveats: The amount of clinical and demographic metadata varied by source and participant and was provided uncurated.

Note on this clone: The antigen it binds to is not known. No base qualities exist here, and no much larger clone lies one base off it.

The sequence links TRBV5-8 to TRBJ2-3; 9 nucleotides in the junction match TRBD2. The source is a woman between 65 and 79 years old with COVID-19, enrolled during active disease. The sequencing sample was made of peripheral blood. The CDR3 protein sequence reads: CASRARGGHTDTQYF. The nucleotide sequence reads TGTGCCAGCAGAGCGCGGGGGGGGCACACAGATACGCAGTATTTT.